This T cell receptor (beta chain) appears in the sequencing data of a study of long-term antiretroviral therapy in people with HIV. Whole-study findings and limits: Diversity increased after ART yet remained lower than in transplant donor controls. No data were available on ART adherence, viral resistance or therapy changes.

Sequencing used immunoSEQ v3.0 at survey level. Assay: immunoSEQ multiplex PCR; the TCRdb copy retains only in-frame clones and omits some. The sample lists approximately 17,000 clones, 81% occurring once. On this clone itself: Its antigen is currently unknown.

Participants with HIV, all of them, were treated in the United States. The sequencing used unsorted PBMCs, collected 1.2 to 1.3 years before starting antiretroviral therapy. The TCR originated in a man aged 25 to 40 with HIV.

CDR3 bases: TGTGCCAGCAGCTTAAAGGGTAGCGGGGGATCCTACAATGAGCAGTTCTTC. This codes for CASSLKGSGGSYNEQFF. V gene TRBV11-1 combines with J gene TRBJ2-1; 9 bases agree with TRBD2. This CDR3 is built from 17 residues. The ends lost 2 bases at V and 1 base at J; junction bases unmatched: 6. Germline V gives CDR1 SGHAT, CDR2 FQDESV (reference sequence).